The following is a T cell receptor (beta chain) sequence with its context. Its target is unknown. The library targeted TCRbeta and was prepared with unique molecular identifiers. TCRdb used MiXCR to reprocess the PCR reads, holding one entry per CDR3 protein. Of almost 500,000 distinct CDR3 sequences in the sample, roughly a tenth are singletons; the top ten hold 2% to 2.5%. This sample stems from a study of T-cell reconstitution after alpha-beta-depleted transplantation in children. General study results and limits: One year post-transplant, T-cell counts and diversity were largely derived from T cells produced anew. The origin of high day-60 TCRbeta diversity in some patients lay in surviving recipient T cells and thymic progenitors. Where alpha-beta T cells came from about two months after transplant was reportedly several hundred expanded graft clones.

This CDR3 comprises 15 residues. Germline V gene data show CDR1 as SGHAT and CDR2 as FQNNGV. V gave up 0 bases and J gave up 4 bases, with 12 bases separating them. This clonotype was obtained from a child aged 2 to 15 with inherited bone marrow failure, due to receive a stem cell transplant. The chain employs TRBV11-2 and TRBJ2-5; no clear D gene. The material sequenced was PBMCs, taken before TCRalphabeta/CD19-depleted stem cell transplant. Here the CDR3 reads CASSLEDPMRETQYF. CDR3 nucleotides: TGTGCCAGCAGCTTAGAGGACCCTATGCGAGAGACCCAGTACTTC.